The 2 T cell receptor beta chains in this list originate from one sample, sequenced in a study of tumour-infiltrating T cells in Burkitt lymphoma. Using immunoSEQ multiplex PCR, the repertoire was profiled, and TCRdb retains in-frame clones only, with some absent. The sample contains some 5,500 clones, approximately 10% of which appear only once. The sequencing sample was made of tumor tissue. The receptor source for this set is a human donor with diffuse large B-cell lymphoma.

A few counts support this clone. One end of the junction is discordant with germline, which a read error may explain. The sample holds other DNA sequences that translate to the same CDR3. This chain joins TRBV5-1 and TRBJ1-2; maybe TRBD1 (6 bases). Germline values: CDR1 SGHRS, CDR2 YFSETQ. This CDR3 region has 17 residues. The CDR3 nucleotides read TGCGCCAGCAGCTTGGCATTGGACAGCCTAAGGGGCTATGGCTACACCTTT. Residues: CASSLALDSLRGYGYTF. Looking up the rest from reference TRBV5-1 and TRBJ1-2 gives the full variable domain: KAGVTQTPRYLIKTRGQQVTLSCSPISGHRSVSWYQQTPGQGLQFLFEYFSETQRNKGNFPGRFSGRQFSNSRSEMNVSTLELGDSALYLCASSLALDSLRGYGYTFGSGTRLTVV.

V gene TRBV28 combines with J gene TRBJ1-6; D is perhaps TRBD1 (6 bases). The germline gives CDR1 MDHEN, CDR2 SYDVKM. Deletions cut 5 bases from V and 11 bases from J, with 13 bases between. The CDR3 length is 13 residues. CDR3 sequence (DNA): TGTGCCAGCAGTGGGGTAGAGGGGGCACCCCTCCACTTT. Translation gives CASSGVEGAPLHF. The full variable domain, completed using reference TRBV28 and TRBJ1-6, is DVKVTQSSRYLVKRTGEKVFLECVQDMDHENMFWYRQDPGLGLRLIYFSYDVKMKEKGDIPEGYSVSREKKERFSLILESASTNQTSMYLCASSGVEGAPLHFGNGTRLTVT.